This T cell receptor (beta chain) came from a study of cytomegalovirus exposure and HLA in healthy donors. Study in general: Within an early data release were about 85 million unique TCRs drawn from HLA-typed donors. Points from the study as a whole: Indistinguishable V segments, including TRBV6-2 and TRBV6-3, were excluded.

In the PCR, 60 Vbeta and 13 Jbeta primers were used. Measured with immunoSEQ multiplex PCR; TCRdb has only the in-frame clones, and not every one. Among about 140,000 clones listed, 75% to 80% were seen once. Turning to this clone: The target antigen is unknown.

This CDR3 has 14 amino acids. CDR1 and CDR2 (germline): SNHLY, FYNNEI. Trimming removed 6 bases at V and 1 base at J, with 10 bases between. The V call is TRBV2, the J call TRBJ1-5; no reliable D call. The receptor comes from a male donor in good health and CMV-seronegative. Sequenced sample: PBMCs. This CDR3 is CASRMGLSNQPQHF. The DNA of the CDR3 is TGTGCCAGCAGGATGGGCCTAAGCAATCAGCCCCAGCATTTT.